This T cell receptor beta chain was recorded in a study of lymphopenia after photon versus proton radiotherapy (dated by TCRdb to about 2019). Describing the broader study: Photon and proton radiation therapy were compared by the study for their immunological effects in patients with gastrointestinal tumors who developed high-grade lymphopenia. The cohort included some 20 patients with gastrointestinal tumors who developed lymphopenia after receiving either photon or proton therapy. The study was designed to characterize how the impact on the immune system differs between the two radiation modalities.

Overall study results and their limits: Across the cohort, a larger post-nadir drop in TCR diversity was inversely correlated with overall survival time among patients who died. During treatment, patients who received photon therapy lost naive T cells and TCR diversity and gained effector/memory populations, whereas patients who received proton therapy remained relatively stable. After the lymphocyte count nadir, repertoires from photon-treated patients showed oligoclonal expansion, particularly of CD8+ Temra cells, and this expansion drove the decline in diversity. The survival association was assessed only in patients who died, and better survival with proton therapy was presented by the authors as a possibility rather than a demonstrated result.

Only one count was recorded for this clone. Its recognized antigen is unknown. No qualities accompany the bases; no much larger clone lies one base away. The library came from the immunoSEQ multiplex PCR assay. Deep sequencing of rearranged TCR beta loci, alongside multiparametric flow cytometry, was used to profile T cell repertoires. The source is immuneACCESS, and TCRdb retained only in-frame sequences with V and J called. Part of the clones is not carried over; for the studies checked, unresolved V genes explain less than half of this, and the remainder is unexplained. Present in this sample are some 70,000 clones, 87% of which were seen just once. Clones ranked in the top ten supply 10% to 12% of the sample. Trimming removed 2 bases from V and 5 bases from J, leaving 9 bases between the germline ends. The germline V gene yields MNHEY for CDR1 and SVGAGI for CDR2. There are 13 amino acids in the CDR3, from cysteine to phenylalanine inclusive. Only the CDR3 DNA stays, 39 bases, in frame from base 1.

The V and J segments used are TRBV6-5 and TRBJ1-1; no D segment can be confidently identified. The source was peripheral blood, collected from a patient treated with proton-based radiotherapy. This receptor was obtained from a man aged 80 or over with esophageal cancer. The CDR3 protein: CASSYVVGTEAFF. Read as DNA, the sequence is TGTGCCAGCAGTTACGTTGTAGGGACTGAAGCTTTCTTT.